This TCR beta chain was recovered during a study of early T cells in non-severe SARS-CoV-2 infection. About the research overall: Chains from this unsorted whole-blood bulk RNA could not be paired.

One entry per CDR3 protein results from TCRdb running MiXCR on the 5' RACE reads. The sample shows 75,000 to 90,000 distinct CDR3 sequences, roughly 13% of them seen only once. V lost 7 bases to trimming and J lost 1 base, with 19 bases between them. The CDR3 length is 17 residues. This clonotype was obtained from an adult who was a healthcare worker with PCR-confirmed SARS-CoV-2 infection or an uninfected control (not recorded which). The material sequenced was whole blood. The chain carries TRBV12-3 or TRBV12-4 and TRBJ2-2; no clear D. In nucleotides, the CDR3 is TGTGCCAGCACCACAAATAGTAAAGCTTGGAACACCGGGGAGCTGTTTTTT. It specifies CASTTNSKAWNTGELFF.